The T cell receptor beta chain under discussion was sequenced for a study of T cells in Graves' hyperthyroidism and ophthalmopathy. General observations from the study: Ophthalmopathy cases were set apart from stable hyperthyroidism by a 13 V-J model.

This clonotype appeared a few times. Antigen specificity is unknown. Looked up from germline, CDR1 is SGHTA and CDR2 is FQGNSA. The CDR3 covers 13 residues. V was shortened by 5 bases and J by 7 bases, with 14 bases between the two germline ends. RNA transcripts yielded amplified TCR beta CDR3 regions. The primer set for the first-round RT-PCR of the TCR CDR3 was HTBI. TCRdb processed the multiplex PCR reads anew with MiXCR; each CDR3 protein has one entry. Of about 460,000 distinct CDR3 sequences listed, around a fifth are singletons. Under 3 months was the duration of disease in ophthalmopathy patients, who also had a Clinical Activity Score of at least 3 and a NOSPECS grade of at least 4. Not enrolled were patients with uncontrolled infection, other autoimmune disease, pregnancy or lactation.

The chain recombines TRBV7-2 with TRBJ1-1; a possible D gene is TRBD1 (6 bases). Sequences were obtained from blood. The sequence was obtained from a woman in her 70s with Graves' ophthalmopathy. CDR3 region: CASSATGVIEAFF. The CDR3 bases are TGTGCCAGCAGCGCGACAGGTGTCATTGAAGCTTTCTTT.